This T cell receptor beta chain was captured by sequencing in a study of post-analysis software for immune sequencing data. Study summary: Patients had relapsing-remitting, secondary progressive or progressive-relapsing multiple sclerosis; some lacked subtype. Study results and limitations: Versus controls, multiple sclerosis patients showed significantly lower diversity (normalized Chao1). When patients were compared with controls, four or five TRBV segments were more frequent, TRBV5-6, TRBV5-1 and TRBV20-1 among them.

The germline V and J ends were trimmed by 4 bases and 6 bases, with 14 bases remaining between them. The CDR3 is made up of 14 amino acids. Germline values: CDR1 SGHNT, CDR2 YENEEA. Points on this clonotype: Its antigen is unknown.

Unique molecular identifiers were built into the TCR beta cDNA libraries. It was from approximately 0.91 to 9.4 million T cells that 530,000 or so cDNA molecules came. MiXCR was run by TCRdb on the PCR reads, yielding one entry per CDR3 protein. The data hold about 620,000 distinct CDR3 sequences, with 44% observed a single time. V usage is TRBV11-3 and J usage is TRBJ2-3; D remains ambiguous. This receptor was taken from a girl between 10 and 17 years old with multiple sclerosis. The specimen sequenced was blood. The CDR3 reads CASSSTPVRDTQYF. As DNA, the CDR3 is TGTGCCAGCAGCTCCACGCCGGTGCGTGATACGCAGTATTTT.